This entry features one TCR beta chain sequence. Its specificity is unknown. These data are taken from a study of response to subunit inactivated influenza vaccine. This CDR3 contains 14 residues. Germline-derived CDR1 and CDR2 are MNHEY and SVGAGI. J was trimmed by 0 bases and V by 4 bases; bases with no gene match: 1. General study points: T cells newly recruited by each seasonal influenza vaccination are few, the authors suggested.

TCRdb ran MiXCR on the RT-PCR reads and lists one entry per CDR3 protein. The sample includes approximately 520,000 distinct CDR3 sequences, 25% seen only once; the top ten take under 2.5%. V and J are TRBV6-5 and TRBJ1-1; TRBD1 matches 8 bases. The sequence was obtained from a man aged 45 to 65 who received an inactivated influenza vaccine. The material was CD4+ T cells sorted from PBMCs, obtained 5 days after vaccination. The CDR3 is CASSSGGLNTEAFF. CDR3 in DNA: TGTGCCAGCAGTTCAGGGGGCCTGAACACTGAAGCTTTCTTT.